The TCR beta chain under discussion was sequenced for a study of regulatory T cells in long-lasting Graves disease. iRepertoire HTBI primers and Arm-PCR of CDR3 regions built TCR beta libraries. TCRdb re-called the multiplex PCR reads with MiXCR, one entry per CDR3 protein. The sample gives 350,000 to 500,000 distinct CDR3 sequences, 11% to 15% of which show up once; over 15% is in the top ten. J was trimmed by 0 bases and V by 2 bases; bases with no gene match: 4. CDR3 length: 17 amino acids. Time point indicated: newly diagnosed GD, antithyroid drugs for less than 3 months. There was RNA extracted from PBMCs, and the TCR library was made from it. This clonotype was found many times. These same data were also listed under a study on T cells in Graves' hyperthyroidism and ophthalmopathy.

The chain carries TRBV12-3 or TRBV12-4 and TRBJ2-5, with 12 bases matching TRBD2. The receptor was derived from a woman aged 50 to 65 with Graves disease. The sample consisted of peripheral blood mononuclear cells (PBMCs), taken at new diagnosis, from a patient treated with antithyroid drugs. The CDR3 loop is CASSLLAGGPDQETQYF. As DNA, the CDR3 is TGTGCCAGCAGTTTACTAGCGGGAGGGCCGGACCAAGAGACCCAGTACTTC.